The TCR beta chain under discussion was sequenced for a study of OX40 agonist ivuxolimab in advanced cancers. Study overall: Administration of intravenous ivuxolimab to patients occurred every 2 weeks at 0.01 to 10 mg/kg. A diagnosis of hepatocellular carcinoma, melanoma, renal cell or head and neck cancer was present in dose-escalation patients.

Measured with immunoSEQ multiplex PCR; TCRdb has only the in-frame clones, and not every one. This sample has about 82,000 clones, with approximately 86% found just once. In its sample, this clone was seen once. What it recognizes is unknown. The J segment lost 3 bases and the V segment lost 4 bases, leaving 9 bases of the junction unmatched. The CDR3 spans 16 residues. Germline V gene sequence: CDR1 SQVTM, CDR2 ANQGSEA. Broader study findings: The average count of expanded clones was higher among CD8+ T cells than among CD4+.

This rearrangement joins TRBV29-1 to TRBJ1-4, with 9 nucleotides matching TRBD1. This receptor was obtained from an adult with an advanced solid tumor such as melanoma, head and neck, liver or kidney cancer. Specimen: CD4+ or CD8+ T cells sorted from blood, collected in a trial of the OX40 agonist ivuxolimab. The CDR3 region has the DNA TGCAGCGTTGGACCTCCGGGACAGGGCTCTAATGAAAAACTGTTTTTT. This encodes CSVGPPGQGSNEKLFF. Variable domain in full (rest from reference TRBV29-1 and TRBJ1-4): SAVISQKPSRDICQRGTSLTIQCQVDSQVTMMFWYRQQPGQSLTLIATANQGSEATYESGFVIDKFPISRPNLTFSTLTVSNMSPEDSSIYLCSVGPPGQGSNEKLFFGSGTQLSVL.